Reported below is one TCR beta chain. Sequenced by immunoSEQ multiplex PCR; TCRdb stores in-frame clones only, minus some. Of roughly 46,000 clones in the sample, about 88% were seen once. This record belongs to a study of blood T cell repertoires in COVID-19. Turning to the study itself: Sample material is recorded as cDNA or gDNA derived from T cells, B-cell-depleted T cells, or PBMCs.

J was trimmed by 8 bases and V by 6 bases; bases with no gene match: 13. CDR3 size: 15 residues. Per germline, CDR1 MNHEY and CDR2 SVGAGI. The TCR originated in a man aged 45-65 years with active COVID-19. The J gene is TRBJ1-2, the V gene TRBV6-5; 9 nucleotides line up with TRBD1. Specimen: peripheral blood. Here the CDR3 DNA reads TGTGCCAGCAGGGGACAGGGAACCAACTATGGCGGCTACACCTTC. Translating it yields CASRGQGTNYGGYTF.